The clone carrying this T cell receptor (beta chain) was seen a handful of times. Its matching antigen is unknown. The source of the sample is a study of breast tumors, draining lymph nodes, adjacent tissues. Points from the study as a whole: That most tumor T cells come from lymph nodes remained unproven. Compared with lymph nodes, tumors were less diverse; compared with nontumor tissue, more. Compared with basal-like, luminal-like tumors shared significantly more repertoire with nontumor tissue. Data fit most tumor T cells coming from lymph node, expanding in tumor.

The lymph nodes were axillary draining lymph nodes from breast cancer patients. Germline assignment: CDR1 MNHEY and CDR2 SMNVEV (reference sequence). The germline V and J ends were trimmed by 4 bases and 5 bases, with 7 bases remaining between them. This CDR3 contains 12 residues. TCRdb re-called the multiplex PCR reads through MiXCR, storing one row per CDR3 protein. This sample has some 97,000 distinct CDR3 sequences, with about 20% found just once. The sequencing sample was made of axillary lymph node tissue. This TCR came from a female donor with breast cancer. Some clones in this sample may be carry-over from other donors' samples. The chain employs TRBV27 and TRBJ2-3; TRBD1 might be the D (5 bases). The CDR3 coding sequence is TGTGCCAGCAGTTCTAGGGGAGATACGCAGTATTTT. As protein: CASSSRGDTQYF.